This TCR beta chain derives from a study of CD8 T cells in ankylosing spondylitis (dated by TCRdb to 2015 to 2018). Broadly, across the study: The study set out to find disease-linked TCR variants by profiling T cell receptor beta repertoires in ankylosing spondylitis patients and healthy donors. The whole study cohort included over a hundred healthy donors and 20 to 30 ankylosing spondylitis patients. Peripheral blood samples were taken, and synovial fluid was additionally collected from ankylosing spondylitis patients. The paper as a whole reports these results and caveats: The disease-linked clones were reported as significantly enriched in matched synovial fluid samples from ankylosing spondylitis patients. A TCR beta motif made up of several highly homologous amino acid variants appeared to be characteristic of blood from ankylosing spondylitis patients. The disease-linked clones showed a CD8+ phenotype and occurred at relatively low frequencies in peripheral blood. Some of the motif variants had been reported before in the synovial fluid and blood of reactive arthritis patients, a finding that suggests common disease-initiation mechanisms.

TCRdb names Illumina HiSeq 2500 as the instrument used. Quantitative 5'-RACE with molecular barcodes was used to prepare TCR beta libraries. As for how the authors treated the data: To identify disease-linked TCR variants, a new computational method was used, one built on a probabilistic model of VDJ rearrangement. In TCRdb, the public reads were trimmed at Q25 with fastp and aligned with MiXCR, with productive beta chains retained. When rows share a CDR3 protein, they turn into one entry using the most common DNA and genes. These V and J calls are TCRdb output, not the study's own analysis. The sample table records 220,000 or so distinct CDR3 sequences; roughly a tenth of these occur just once. Under 25% of the sample lies in the top ten. V ends up 5 bases short and J 4 bases short, with an unmatched junction base count of 10. Taken from cysteine to phenylalanine, the CDR3 has 16 residues. Left in the record is the CDR3 DNA by itself, 48 bases read in frame from the first base. From the germline V gene, CDR1 is SGHAT and CDR2 is FQNNGV.

On this clonotype itself: There is no known antigen for this receptor. Base quality data are lacking; no much larger clone is found one base away.

Sequenced input: blood, either unsorted or a sorted T cell fraction (not recorded which). Recombination joined TRBV11-2 with TRBJ2-3; 9 junctional bases match TRBD2. This clonotype was obtained from a male donor with ankylosing spondylitis or in good health (not recorded which). The DNA sequence is as follows: TGTGCCAGCAGCGCCGGTTGGCGGGGGGGGCCAGATACGCAGTATTTT. It translates to CASSAGWRGGPDTQYF.